Here is one T cell receptor beta chain with its context. Its antigen remains unidentified. V was clipped by 1 base and J by 4 bases, with 21 bases between them. Looked up from germline, CDR1 is SGHTA and CDR2 is FQGNSA. The CDR3 has 18 residues. The table came from immunoSEQ multiplex PCR; TCRdb's copy has only in-frame clones and leaves some out. The data contain over 200,000 clones, roughly 94% of them seen just once; the ten biggest clones take up approximately 1.7%. This specimen belongs to a study of T cell responses to AZD1222 COVID-19 vaccine. Study-wide findings and caveats: Reportedly, nearly half the spike-specific TCRs target unmutated variant regions.

The rearrangement links TRBV7-2 to TRBJ2-3; D is possibly TRBD2 (6 bases). This receptor was identified in an adult who received the MenACWY meningococcal vaccine as a control. The material sequenced was peripheral blood, taken 28 days after the second dose of the MenACWY control vaccine. CDR3 sequence reads: CASSLGLPGPRGSDTQYF. CDR3 coding DNA: TGTGCCAGCAGCTTAGGGTTACCGGGACCCCGGGGGTCAGATACGCAGTATTTT.